Listed below are T cell receptor beta chains from one sample, sequenced in a study of T cells in localized non-small cell lung cancer. Produced via immunoSEQ multiplex PCR; TCRdb's table is partial and in-frame only. The profile shows approximately 100,000 clones, around 90% of them singletons. Sample: PBMCs, taken before any cancer treatment. These receptor sequences come from a woman aged 40 to 75 with stage II squamous cell lung carcinoma. CDR3s include the opening cysteine and the closing phenylalanine or tryptophan. The D gene is left open where the match is weak. Clone size is stated in some rows and not others, as once, few, many or a class when expanded.

cdr3_aa: CAISVDRGAYGYTF; cdr3_nt: TGTGCCATCAGTGTGGACAGGGGCGCCTATGGCTACACCTTC; d_call: TRBD1; j_call: TRBJ1-2; clone_size: NA; v_call: TRBV10-3
cdr3_aa: CATSRGGTVNTGELFF; cdr3_nt: TGTGCCACCAGCAGGGGGGGGACAGTGAACACCGGGGAGCTGTTTTTT; d_call: NA; j_call: TRBJ2-2; clone_size: NA; v_call: TRBV15
cdr3_aa: CASSPHQDVSSPLHF; cdr3_nt: TGTGCCAGCAGTCCCCACCAGGACGTGTCTTCACCCCTCCACTTT; d_call: NA; j_call: TRBJ1-6; clone_size: NA; v_call: TRBV6-1
cdr3_aa: CASSLGGRAFF; cdr3_nt: TGTGCCAGCAGCTTAGGAGGGCGAGCTTTCTTT; d_call: NA; j_call: TRBJ1-1; clone_size: NA; v_call: TRBV7-9
cdr3_aa: CASSSRGPPNEQFF; cdr3_nt: TGTGCCAGCAGCTCCAGAGGTCCGCCCAATGAGCAGTTCTTC; d_call: NA; j_call: TRBJ2-1; clone_size: NA; v_call: TRBV6-6
cdr3_aa: CASSARGGQMLNTEAFF; cdr3_nt: TGTGCCAGCAGCGCGCGGGGGGGACAGATGTTGAACACTGAAGCTTTCTTT; d_call: TRBD1; j_call: TRBJ1-1; clone_size: NA; v_call: TRBV9
cdr3_aa: CASRGTGSGNTIYF; cdr3_nt: TGTGCCAGCAGAGGGACGGGCTCTGGAAACACCATATATTTT; d_call: NA; j_call: TRBJ1-3; clone_size: NA; v_call: TRBV2
cdr3_aa: CASSQDLRVLTEAFF; cdr3_nt: TGTGCCAGCAGCCAAGATCTGAGGGTTCTCACTGAAGCTTTCTTT; d_call: NA; j_call: TRBJ1-1; clone_size: once; v_call: TRBV4-2
cdr3_aa: CASSFTSGATYEQYF; cdr3_nt: TGTGCCAGCAGCTTTACTAGCGGGGCAACGTACGAGCAGTACTTC; d_call: TRBD2; j_call: TRBJ2-7; clone_size: NA; v_call: TRBV5-8
cdr3_aa: CATSGTSGVSLYNEQFF; cdr3_nt: TGTGCCACTAGCGGAACCTCCGGGGTCAGCCTATACAATGAGCAGTTCTTC; d_call: TRBD2; j_call: TRBJ2-1; clone_size: NA; v_call: TRBV19
cdr3_aa: CASSPREGSSYEQYF; cdr3_nt: TGTGCCAGCAGCCCCCGGGAAGGGAGCTCCTACGAGCAGTACTTC; d_call: NA; j_call: TRBJ2-7; clone_size: NA; v_call: TRBV7-9
cdr3_aa: CASRPGPRDSPLHF; cdr3_nt: TGTGCCAGCAGGCCGGGCCCGAGGGATTCACCCCTCCACTTT; d_call: NA; j_call: TRBJ1-6; clone_size: NA; v_call: TRBV28
cdr3_aa: CASSESLSSYNEQFF; cdr3_nt: TGCGCCAGCAGTGAGTCGCTCAGCTCCTACAATGAGCAGTTCTTC; d_call: NA; j_call: TRBJ2-1; clone_size: NA; v_call: TRBV10-2
cdr3_aa: CASTPRDPSGGELFF; cdr3_nt: TGCGCCAGCACCCCCAGGGACCCCTCGGGCGGGGAGCTGTTTTTT; d_call: NA; j_call: TRBJ2-2; clone_size: once; v_call: TRBV5-1
cdr3_aa: CSVDVAWGEQYF; cdr3_nt: TGCAGCGTTGATGTTGCGTGGGGGGAGCAGTACTTC; d_call: NA; j_call: TRBJ2-7; clone_size: NA; v_call: TRBV29-1
cdr3_aa: CASSEGGGSTYEQYF; cdr3_nt: TGTGCCAGCAGTGAAGGGGGCGGGAGTACCTACGAGCAGTACTTC; d_call: TRBD2; j_call: TRBJ2-7; clone_size: once; v_call: TRBV6-1
cdr3_aa: CASSLTGSGYTF; cdr3_nt: TGTGCCAGCAGCTTGACAGGGAGCGGCTACACCTTC; d_call: NA; j_call: TRBJ1-2; clone_size: NA; v_call: TRBV5-5
cdr3_aa: CASSESFGEQFF; cdr3_nt: TGTGCCAGCAGTGAATCTTTCGGTGAGCAGTTCTTC; d_call: NA; j_call: TRBJ2-1; clone_size: NA; v_call: TRBV2
cdr3_aa: CSAARAETQYF; cdr3_nt: TGCAGTGCTGCCAGGGCAGAGACCCAGTACTTC; d_call: NA; j_call: TRBJ2-5; clone_size: few; v_call: TRBV20-1
cdr3_aa: CASSRGINTEAFF; cdr3_nt: TGCGCCAGCAGCCGAGGGATTAACACTGAAGCTTTCTTT; d_call: NA; j_call: TRBJ1-1; clone_size: NA; v_call: TRBV5-1
cdr3_aa: CASSIQAANYGYTF; cdr3_nt: TGTGCCAGTAGTATACAGGCGGCTAACTATGGCTACACCTTC; d_call: NA; j_call: TRBJ1-2; clone_size: NA; v_call: TRBV19
cdr3_aa: CASSRYGKTTF; cdr3_nt: TGTGCCAGCAGCCGTTACGGGAAAACGACCTTC; d_call: NA; j_call: TRBJ1-2; clone_size: NA; v_call: TRBV11-2
cdr3_aa: CASSYGRSNTGELFF; cdr3_nt: TGTGCCAGCAGTTACGGCAGGTCGAACACCGGGGAGCTGTTTTTT; d_call: NA; j_call: TRBJ2-2; clone_size: NA; v_call: TRBV27
cdr3_aa: CASSFQRTGSLVNTEAFF; cdr3_nt: TGTGCCAGCAGCTTTCAGAGGACAGGGTCTTTAGTGAACACTGAAGCTTTCTTT; d_call: TRBD1; j_call: TRBJ1-1; clone_size: NA; v_call: TRBV7-9
cdr3_aa: CATQRGDTSNQPQHF; cdr3_nt: TGTGCCACTCAAAGGGGTGACACTAGCAATCAGCCCCAGCATTTT; d_call: NA; j_call: TRBJ1-5; clone_size: NA; v_call: TRBV6-1
cdr3_aa: CASAGGRAFSGNTIYF; cdr3_nt: TGTGCCAGCGCAGGAGGCAGGGCCTTCTCTGGAAACACCATATATTTT; d_call: NA; j_call: TRBJ1-3; clone_size: NA; v_call: TRBV18
cdr3_aa: CASRPSGGASNEQFF; cdr3_nt: TGTGCCAGCAGGCCCAGCGGGGGGGCGAGCAATGAGCAGTTCTTC; d_call: TRBD2; j_call: TRBJ2-1; clone_size: NA; v_call: TRBV6-1
cdr3_aa: CASHPSPLGSTQETQYF; cdr3_nt: TGTGCCAGCCACCCTTCCCCTTTGGGGTCTACTCAAGAGACCCAGTACTTC; d_call: NA; j_call: TRBJ2-5; clone_size: once; v_call: TRBV28
cdr3_aa: CASSLDQGVTEAFF; cdr3_nt: TGCGCCAGCAGCTTGGATCAGGGGGTGACTGAAGCTTTCTTT; d_call: TRBD1; j_call: TRBJ1-1; clone_size: NA; v_call: TRBV5-1
cdr3_aa: CASSPRRQGIEKLFF; cdr3_nt: TGTGCCAGCAGCCCCCGGAGACAGGGGATTGAAAAACTGTTTTTT; d_call: TRBD1; j_call: TRBJ1-4; clone_size: NA; v_call: TRBV4-2
cdr3_aa: CASSLNRAGQPQHF; cdr3_nt: TGTGCCAGCAGCCTCAACAGGGCGGGTCAGCCCCAGCATTTT; d_call: NA; j_call: TRBJ1-5; clone_size: NA; v_call: TRBV5-6
cdr3_aa: CASHGGKDTQYF; cdr3_nt: TGTGCCAGCCATGGGGGAAAAGATACGCAGTATTTT; d_call: NA; j_call: TRBJ2-3; clone_size: NA; v_call: TRBV28
cdr3_aa: CATSSDSHSGNTIYF; cdr3_nt: TGTGCCACCAGCTCAGACAGTCACTCTGGAAACACCATATATTTT; d_call: NA; j_call: TRBJ1-3; clone_size: once; v_call: TRBV15
cdr3_aa: CASIGIRTGELFF; cdr3_nt: TGTGCCAGCATTGGGATACGGACCGGGGAGCTGTTTTTT; d_call: NA; j_call: TRBJ2-2; clone_size: NA; v_call: TRBV2
cdr3_aa: CASSLDGLGGNTEAFF; cdr3_nt: TGCGCCAGCAGCTTGGATGGTTTAGGTGGGAACACTGAAGCTTTCTTT; d_call: NA; j_call: TRBJ1-1; clone_size: NA; v_call: TRBV5-1
cdr3_aa: CASSFLGEGTGGFGEQYF; cdr3_nt: TGTGCCAGCAGTTTCCTAGGTGAAGGGACAGGGGGCTTCGGCGAGCAGTACTTC; d_call: TRBD1; j_call: TRBJ2-7; clone_size: NA; v_call: TRBV28
cdr3_aa: CASSPLGDVLRETQYF; cdr3_nt: TGTGCCAGCTCACCCCTCGGGGATGTCCTGAGGGAGACCCAGTACTTC; d_call: NA; j_call: TRBJ2-5; clone_size: NA; v_call: TRBV18
cdr3_aa: CASSSLGHNEQFF; cdr3_nt: TGTGCCAGCAGTTCACTCGGGCACAATGAGCAGTTCTTC; d_call: NA; j_call: TRBJ2-1; clone_size: NA; v_call: TRBV27
cdr3_aa: CASSERSTYPITQYF; cdr3_nt: TGCGCCAGCAGTGAGCGGTCCACTTACCCTATTACGCAGTATTTT; d_call: NA; j_call: TRBJ2-3; clone_size: NA; v_call: TRBV10-2
cdr3_aa: CASSSFGTGDEKLFF; cdr3_nt: TGTGCCAGCAGCTCTTTCGGGACAGGGGATGAAAAACTGTTTTTT; d_call: TRBD1; j_call: TRBJ1-4; clone_size: NA; v_call: TRBV27
cdr3_aa: CASSLSEGELYNEQFF; cdr3_nt: TGTGCCAGCAGTTTATCGGAGGGGGAGCTATACAATGAGCAGTTCTTC; d_call: NA; j_call: TRBJ2-1; clone_size: NA; v_call: TRBV27
cdr3_aa: CASTNRGLSPLHF; cdr3_nt: TGTGCCAGTACAAACAGGGGGCTTTCACCCCTCCACTTT; d_call: TRBD1; j_call: TRBJ1-6; clone_size: NA; v_call: TRBV6-5
cdr3_aa: CASRSGGISTNEKLFF; cdr3_nt: TGTGCCAGCAGATCGGGAGGAATCTCGACTAATGAAAAACTGTTTTTT; d_call: NA; j_call: TRBJ1-4; clone_size: NA; v_call: TRBV27
cdr3_aa: CASSYDRSSGNTIYF; cdr3_nt: TGTGCCAGCAGCTATGACAGGAGCTCTGGAAACACCATATATTTT; d_call: NA; j_call: TRBJ1-3; clone_size: NA; v_call: TRBV5-6
cdr3_aa: CSAAHHNEQFF; cdr3_nt: TGCAGTGCTGCGCACCACAATGAGCAGTTCTTC; d_call: NA; j_call: TRBJ2-1; clone_size: NA; v_call: TRBV20-1
cdr3_aa: CASSLTQAGAFF; cdr3_nt: TGTGCCAGCAGCTTGACCCAGGCAGGAGCTTTCTTT; d_call: NA; j_call: TRBJ1-1; clone_size: NA; v_call: TRBV11-2
cdr3_aa: CASSQAQLNTEAFF; cdr3_nt: TGTGCCAGCAGCCAAGCGCAGTTGAACACTGAAGCTTTCTTT; d_call: NA; j_call: TRBJ1-1; clone_size: NA; v_call: TRBV4-2
cdr3_aa: CAWSVGANQPQHF; cdr3_nt: TGTGCCTGGAGCGTCGGGGCTAATCAGCCCCAGCATTTT; d_call: NA; j_call: TRBJ1-5; clone_size: NA; v_call: TRBV30
cdr3_aa: CASSSSPGLQYEQYF; cdr3_nt: TGCGCCAGCAGCTCTTCCCCGGGGCTCCAATACGAGCAGTACTTC; d_call: NA; j_call: TRBJ2-7; clone_size: NA; v_call: TRBV5-1
cdr3_aa: CAGQGVDVTGELFF; cdr3_nt: TGTGCCGGACAGGGGGTCGACGTAACCGGGGAGCTGTTTTTT; d_call: TRBD1; j_call: TRBJ2-2; clone_size: NA; v_call: TRBV30
cdr3_aa: CASSVGKGVYGYTF; cdr3_nt: TGTGCCAGCAGCGTAGGGAAAGGAGTTTATGGCTACACCTTC; d_call: NA; j_call: TRBJ1-2; clone_size: NA; v_call: TRBV9
cdr3_aa: CASSEWGIYEQYF; cdr3_nt: TGTGCCAGCAGTGAATGGGGAATCTACGAGCAGTACTTC; d_call: NA; j_call: TRBJ2-7; clone_size: NA; v_call: TRBV25-1
cdr3_aa: CATSSSQPGNQPQHF; cdr3_nt: TGTGCCACCAGCAGTAGTCAGCCGGGCAATCAGCCCCAGCATTTT; d_call: NA; j_call: TRBJ1-5; clone_size: NA; v_call: TRBV15
cdr3_aa: CASSLFRGQETQYF; cdr3_nt: TGTGCCAGCAGCTTATTCCGTGGGCAAGAGACCCAGTACTTC; d_call: NA; j_call: TRBJ2-5; clone_size: NA; v_call: TRBV11-2
cdr3_aa: CASTIGGLNQPQHF; cdr3_nt: TGTGCCAGCACCATAGGGGGCCTCAATCAGCCCCAGCATTTT; d_call: TRBD1; j_call: TRBJ1-5; clone_size: NA; v_call: TRBV7-2